The next 18 T cell receptor beta chains were all read from a single sample in a study of PD-1 blockade in classical Hodgkin lymphoma. Every patient relapsed after autologous stem cell transplantation, and brentuximab vedotin exposure varied. After PBMCs were thawed, their CD8+ T cells were isolated by magnetic negative selection. The protocol was immunoSEQ multiplex PCR, while the TCRdb copy is restricted to in-frame clones and leaves out a portion. The sample has roughly 28,000 clones; around 90% are singletons. Sequences were derived from CD8+ T cells from blood, sampled at baseline. These receptors all stem from a human donor with classical Hodgkin lymphoma.

This chain connects TRBV10-3 to TRBJ1-3; D unresolved. The CDR3 runs to 16 residues. Germline V lookup: CDR1 ENHRY, CDR2 SYGVKD. Between the trimmed V and J ends, which lost 3 bases and 0 bases, there was a span of 12 bases. CDR3 DNA: TGTGCCATCAGTGATCTCCAGGAGATCTCTGGAAACACCATATATTTT. It encodes CAISDLQEISGNTIYF.

The CDR3 region is CASSAGTGSNEQYF. CDR3 bases: TGCGCCAGCAGCGCCGGGACAGGGTCGAACGAGCAGTACTTC. The chain recombines TRBV5-1 with TRBJ2-7, with 9 bases aligning to TRBD1. Germline V lookup: CDR1 SGHRS, CDR2 YFSETQ. This CDR3 has 14 residues. The V segment lost 4 bases and the J segment 5 bases; nucleotides outside the gene matches: 7.

This chain uses TRBV11-2 with TRBJ1-1; D not certain. The germline V and J ends were trimmed by 1 base and 1 base, with 7 bases remaining between them. CDR1 is SGHAT, CDR2 FQNNGV, per germline. The CDR3 has 14 amino acids. The CDR3 is CASSLVVRNTEAFF. The CDR3 DNA reads TGTGCCAGCAGCTTAGTCGTAAGGAACACTGAAGCTTTCTTT.

This clone turned up a few times. The chain couples TRBV2 to TRBJ1-5; 8 nucleotides align to TRBD1. J lost 0 bases, V lost 8 bases, and 6 bases had no gene match. Germline V gene lookup returns CDR1 SNHLY and CDR2 FYNNEI. The CDR3 covers 15 residues. In nucleotides, the CDR3 is TGTGCCAGCTCGGACAGGGCCTATAGCAATCAGCCCCAGCATTTT. Its translation is CASSDRAYSNQPQHF.

The chain recombines TRBV9 with TRBJ2-2; D unresolved. Germline values: CDR1 SGDLS, CDR2 YYNGEE. Trimming took 0 bases from V and 0 from J, leaving 9 bases between them. The CDR3 covers 16 residues. The CDR3 reads CASSVGGAPNTGELFF. The CDR3 DNA reads as TGTGCCAGCAGCGTAGGAGGCGCCCCGAACACCGGGGAGCTGTTTTTT.

The rearrangement uses TRBV5-1 and TRBJ1-3, with D possibly being TRBD1 (6 bases). Germline V gene data show CDR1 as SGHRS and CDR2 as YFSETQ. The CDR3 spans 15 residues. V lost 4 bases and J lost 4, with 15 bases in between. The CDR3 coding sequence is TGCGCCAGCAGCCCCAGGGGTGGCGGCGGAAACACCATATATTTT. As protein: CASSPRGGGGNTIYF.

The CDR3 DNA sequence: TGTGCCAGCAGCTCCACCGTTGGACGATACGAGCAGTACTTC. This sequence encodes CASSSTVGRYEQYF. The chain combines TRBV7-8 with TRBJ2-7; D call uncertain. CDR1 is SGHVS and CDR2 is FQNEAQ in the germline V gene. This CDR3 is 14 amino acids long. V lost 4 bases to trimming and J lost 4 bases, with 14 bases between them.

This clone was counted once. The rearrangement uses TRBV9 and TRBJ1-3; unclear D gene. The germline V gene has CDR1 SGDLS and CDR2 YYNGEE. This CDR3 spans 14 amino acids. V lost 1 base and J 4 bases, leaving 9 bases between the germline ends. The CDR3, as DNA: TGTGCCAGCAGCGTATTTGGTATAGGAAACACCATATATTTT. Its translation: CASSVFGIGNTIYF.

The chain is built from TRBV14 and TRBJ1-2; D is undetermined. The V and J ends lost 0 bases and 7 bases respectively, with 12 bases between them. The CDR3 runs to 14 residues. CDR1 SGHDN and CDR2 FVKESK come from the germline V gene. CDR3: CASSQDEAGSGYTF. CDR3 DNA: TGTGCCAGCAGCCAAGATGAGGCGGGCTCTGGCTACACCTTC.

CDR3 residues: CASSLSRVGYEQYF. The CDR3 DNA sequence: TGTGCCAGCAGTTTATCGAGGGTTGGCTACGAGCAGTACTTC. This chain uses TRBV27 with TRBJ2-7; a weak D match, TRBD2 (5 bases). This CDR3 comprises 14 residues. V lost 0 bases and J lost 3, with 9 bases in between. Germline V lookup: CDR1 MNHEY, CDR2 SMNVEV (reference sequence).

This clone appeared once. The chain uses TRBV19 and TRBJ2-3; possibly TRBD2 for D (5 bases). Per the germline V gene, CDR1 is LNHDA and CDR2 is SQIVND (reference sequence). The CDR3 is 13 residues long. V lost 10 bases to trimming and J lost 6 bases, with 17 bases between them. CDR3 coding DNA: TGTGCCACCAGTCGGGGTCCGCGGGATACGCAGTATTTT. Translation: CATSRGPRDTQYF.

The rearrangement uses TRBV27 and TRBJ2-7, with no clear D. V shed 2 bases and J shed 2 bases, with 7 bases lying between them. Germline assignment: CDR1 MNHEY and CDR2 SMNVEV (reference sequence). This CDR3 is 13 amino acids long. CDR3 bases: TGTGCCAGCAGTTTAGCGCCAACCTACGAGCAGTACTTC. Its protein product is CASSLAPTYEQYF.

The rearrangement links TRBV7-3 to TRBJ2-5, with D tentatively TRBD1 (5 bases). The J call may be faulty, since TRBJ2-7 better matches the DNA end. The CDR3 runs 14 residues. CDR1 is SGHTA, CDR2 FQGTGA, per germline. The CDR3 is CASSLTGAPYEQYF. CDR3 sequence (DNA): TGTGCCAGCAGCTTAACAGGGGCTCCCTACGAGCAGTACTTC.

This chain connects TRBV29-1 to TRBJ1-2; D is perhaps TRBD1 (6 bases). The CDR3 consists of 14 residues. V dropped 3 bases and J dropped 2 bases, with 13 bases sitting between them. Germline V gene lookup returns CDR1 SQVTM and CDR2 ANQGSEA. The CDR3 loop is CSVDRGIENYGYTF. DNA for the CDR3: TGCAGCGTTGACAGGGGTATAGAAAACTATGGCTACACCTTC.

J is TRBJ2-3 and V is TRBV6-1; unclear D gene. Germline V CDR1 and CDR2: MNHNS, SASEGT. V dropped 2 bases and J dropped 1 base, with 10 bases sitting between them. CDR3 length: 15 residues. For the CDR3, the DNA is TGTGCCAGCAGTGAACTTAGCTCCGGCACAGATACGCAGTATTTT. The encoded protein is CASSELSSGTDTQYF.

The J gene is TRBJ1-5, the V gene TRBV28; D not certain. Germline V CDR1 and CDR2: MDHEN, SYDVKM. The CDR3 sequence is 15 residues long. V was pared by 2 bases and J by 0 bases, with 8 bases between. The CDR3 DNA reads as TGTGCCAGCAGTTTACGGGCCTATAGCAATCAGCCCCAGCATTTT. Protein: CASSLRAYSNQPQHF.

This sequence joins TRBV12-5 and TRBJ1-2, with TRBD1 matching over 7 bases. CDR1 and CDR2 (germline): LGHNT, FRNRAP. V gave up 4 bases and J gave up 7 bases; unmatched junction bases: 15. The CDR3 contains 16 residues. This chain's CDR3 is CASGSLQGRALLGYTF. In nucleotides, the CDR3 is TGTGCTAGTGGTTCCTTACAGGGGCGGGCACTACTTGGCTACACCTTC. Drawing the rest from reference TRBV12-5 and TRBJ1-2, the complete variable domain is DARVTQTPRHKVTEMGQEVTMRCQPILGHNTVFWYRQTMMQGLELLAYFRNRAPLDDSGMPKDRFSAEMPDATLATLKIQPSEPRDSAVYFCASGSLQGRALLGYTFGSGTRLTVV.

The V call is TRBV6-6, the J call TRBJ2-1; 7 nucleotides line up with TRBD2. This CDR3 has 15 amino acids. V dropped 4 bases and J dropped 4; count of bases not matched to a gene: 7. From germline, CDR1 is MNHNY and CDR2 SVGAGI (reference sequence). The CDR3 nucleotides are TGTGCCAGCAGTTCTAGCGGAGGAGGGTACAATGAGCAGTTCTTC. This sequence encodes CASSSSGGGYNEQFF.